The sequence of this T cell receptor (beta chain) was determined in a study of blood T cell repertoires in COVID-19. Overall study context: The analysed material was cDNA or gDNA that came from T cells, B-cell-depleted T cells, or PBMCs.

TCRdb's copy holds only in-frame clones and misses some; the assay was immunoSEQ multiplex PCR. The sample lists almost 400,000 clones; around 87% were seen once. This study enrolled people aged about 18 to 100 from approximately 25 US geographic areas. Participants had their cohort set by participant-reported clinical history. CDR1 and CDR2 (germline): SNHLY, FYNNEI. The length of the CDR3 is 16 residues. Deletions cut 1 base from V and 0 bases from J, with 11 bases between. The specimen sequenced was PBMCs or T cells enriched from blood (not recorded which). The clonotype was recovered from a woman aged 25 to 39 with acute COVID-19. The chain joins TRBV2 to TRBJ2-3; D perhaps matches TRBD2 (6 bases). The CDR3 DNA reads TGTGCCAGCAGTGAAGTTGCGGGGAGAAGCACAGATACGCAGTATTTT. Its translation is CASSEVAGRSTDTQYF.